This passage covers 32 T cell receptor beta chains from one sample sequenced in a study of blood T cells in healthy people across ages. Sample-barcoded 5' priming and a J-beta primer mix drove a second PCR of about 7 to 12 cycles. TCRdb reanalysed the 5' RACE reads using MiXCR and keeps one entry per CDR3 protein. The data hold 1.2 million to 1.5 million distinct CDR3 sequences, with around two fifths observed a single time. Source material: blood. The receptor source for this set is a woman under 30 in good health.

The rearrangement links TRBV5-6 to TRBJ2-3; 11 bases line up with TRBD2. CDR1 is SGHDT and CDR2 is YYEEEE in the germline V gene. Trimming took 4 bases from V and 4 from J; bases not matched to a gene: 11. The length of the CDR3 is 17 residues. The CDR3 here is CASSRGLAGGTSDTQYF. Here the CDR3 DNA reads TGTGCCAGCAGCAGGGGTCTAGCGGGAGGCACTTCAGATACGCAGTATTTT.

This clonotype was observed a handful of times. The rearrangement uses TRBV6-6 and TRBJ1-1; possibly TRBD1 for D (6 bases). Germline V CDR1 and CDR2: MNHNY, SVGAGI (reference sequence). The V end lost 5 bases, the J end lost 5 bases, and 12 bases lay between the germline ends. The CDR3 is 13 amino acids. The CDR3 region is CASSTLTGTEAFF. The CDR3 DNA reads as TGTGCCAGCAGTACCCTCACAGGGACTGAAGCTTTCTTT.

This clonotype was detected only a few times. The rearrangement uses TRBV3-1 and TRBJ2-7, with 9 positions matching TRBD2. Per germline, CDR1 LGHDT and CDR2 YNNKEL (reference sequence). CDR3 length equals 15 residues. After removal of 2 bases from V and 3 bases from J, the junction contained 5 bases not matched to a gene. The CDR3 DNA reads as TGTGCCAGCAGCCAAAGAGGTAGCGGGGGCTACGAGCAGTACTTC. Translation gives CASSQRGSGGYEQYF.

This clonotype was recorded a few times. The chain couples TRBV10-3 to TRBJ2-7; the D gene is possibly TRBD1 (6 bases). This CDR3 spans 13 amino acids. Trimming shortened V by 6 bases and J by 6 bases, and 15 bases separated the two germline ends. The germline CDR1 and CDR2 sequences are ENHRY and SYGVKD. The DNA for the CDR3 is TGTGCCATCAGCATCCTACAGGGCGCCGAGCAGTACTTC. Protein product: CAISILQGAEQYF.

This clonotype was counted ten times or more. The J gene is TRBJ1-1, the V gene TRBV5-1, with a possible D match to TRBD1 (5 bases). This CDR3 is 15 amino acids long. V dropped 2 bases and J dropped 1 base, with 12 bases sitting between them. CDR1 and CDR2 (germline): SGHRS, YFSETQ. In DNA form, the CDR3 reads TGCGCCAGCAGCTTAATGGGGGTCGGGAACACTGAAGCTTTCTTT. Its translation: CASSLMGVGNTEAFF.

The chain employs TRBV3-1 and TRBJ2-5; D may match TRBD1 or TRBD2 (5 bases each). The J call may be faulty, since TRBJ2-7 better matches the DNA end. Germline CDR1 LGHDT, CDR2 YNNKEL (reference sequence). The CDR3 has 15 residues. CDR3: CASSQEWDGLYEQYF. CDR3 nucleotides: TGTGCCAGCAGCCAAGAATGGGACGGCCTCTACGAGCAGTACTTC.

The gene calls are TRBV11-2 and TRBJ2-5; tentatively, D is TRBD1 (6 bases). The CDR3 sequence is 17 residues long. V was shortened by 5 bases and J by 0 bases, with 19 bases between the two germline ends. Germline V gene data show CDR1 as SGHAT and CDR2 as FQNNGV. Here the CDR3 reads CASSPRKLRGYQETQYF. In DNA, the CDR3 is TGTGCCAGCAGCCCCCGGAAGCTTAGGGGGTACCAAGAGACCCAGTACTTC.

In its sample, this clonotype was seen a few times. This rearrangement joins TRBV4-1 to TRBJ2-3; TRBD2 matches at 11 bases. In germline, CDR1 is MGHRA, CDR2 YSYEKL. There are 16 residues in the CDR3. V gave up 4 bases and J gave up 6 bases; unmatched junction bases: 9. The CDR3 spells CASSPQTSGVGDTQYF. The CDR3 region has the DNA TGCGCCAGCAGCCCCCAGACTAGCGGGGTGGGCGATACGCAGTATTTT.

V and J are TRBV6-5 and TRBJ2-7, with 8 nucleotides matching TRBD2. There are 14 residues in the CDR3. Germline V CDR1 and CDR2: MNHEY, SVGAGI. V was pared by 6 bases and J by 7 bases, with 11 bases of the junction left unmatched. The CDR3 DNA follows: TGTGCCAGCAGGCGACTAGCGCTTTCGTGGGAGCAGTACTTC. Translating gives CASRRLALSWEQYF.

The V gene is TRBV4-2, the J gene TRBJ2-6; 7 nucleotides align to TRBD1. This CDR3 has 16 residues. Germline CDR1 is LGHNA and CDR2 is YNFKEQ. V shed 3 bases, J shed 4 bases, and the junction held 6 bases outside the gene matches. The CDR3 DNA is TGTGCCAGCAGCCAGGACAGGTCCATAGGGGCCAACGTCCTGACTTTC. This gives the protein CASSQDRSIGANVLTF.

The V gene is TRBV7-2, the J gene TRBJ2-1; maybe TRBD1 (6 bases). The length of the CDR3 is 17 residues. Germline values: CDR1 SGHTA, CDR2 FQGNSA. V was pared by 2 bases and J by 0 bases, with 14 bases between. The CDR3 loop reads CASSLKFTGSSYNEQFF. The CDR3, as DNA: TGTGCCAGCAGCTTAAAGTTTACAGGGAGCTCCTACAATGAGCAGTTCTTC.

This clonotype was seen only a few times. The chain carries TRBV5-6 and TRBJ2-4; tentatively, D is TRBD2 (6 bases). Matching the DNA end better, TRBJ2-7 makes the J call doubtful. The CDR3 runs 16 residues. Germline V gene data show CDR1 as SGHDT and CDR2 as YYEEEE. CDR3 sequence: CASSWGGADASYEQYF. DNA of the CDR3: TGTGCCAGCAGTTGGGGCGGGGCCGACGCGTCCTACGAGCAGTACTTC.

This clonotype was detected a few times. This rearrangement joins TRBV10-3 to TRBJ1-4; D is unclear. The CDR3 loop spans 12 amino acids. V lost 8 bases to trimming and J lost 8 bases, with 12 bases between them. From germline, CDR1 is ENHRY and CDR2 SYGVKD. The CDR3 region has the DNA TGTGCCATCGCGGGAAAAGAGGAAAAACTGTTTTTT. Amino acids: CAIAGKEEKLFF.

The chain combines TRBV12-3 or TRBV12-4 with TRBJ2-5, with 15 bases aligning to TRBD2. The junction had 4 bases not matched to a gene; V was cut back by 4 bases and J by 4 bases. The CDR3 has 16 amino acids. CDR3 sequence: CASSSGLAGGAETQYF. As DNA, the CDR3 is TGTGCCAGCAGTTCGGGACTAGCGGGAGGAGCAGAGACCCAGTACTTC.

Only a few counts were recorded for this clonotype. The chain employs TRBV7-6 and TRBJ2-7, with D tentatively TRBD2 (6 bases). CDR1 SGHVS and CDR2 FNYEAQ come from the germline V gene. The V gene lost 4 bases and the J gene lost 2 bases, with 15 bases spanning the gap. There are 15 residues in the CDR3. In DNA form, the CDR3 reads TGTGCCAGCAGCTCTGGGAGGACTCTAGCCTACGAGCAGTACTTC. Translated, it gives CASSSGRTLAYEQYF.

In this sample, this clonotype turned up a few times. This chain connects TRBV4-2 to TRBJ2-5; 12 bases are shared with TRBD2. CDR1 LGHNA and CDR2 YNFKEQ come from the germline V gene. There are 20 residues in the CDR3. Trimming at V came to 3 bases and at J to 5 bases, leaving 19 bases not matched to a gene. The CDR3 sequence: CASSQAKTSGRLRRRETQYF. In nucleotides, the CDR3 is TGTGCCAGCAGCCAGGCGAAGACTAGCGGGAGATTAAGAAGAAGGGAGACCCAGTACTTC.

In this sample, this clonotype turned up a few times. This chain joins TRBV12-3 or TRBV12-4 and TRBJ2-7; possibly TRBD2 for D (5 bases). This CDR3 has 14 residues. V gave up 3 bases and J gave up 1 base, with 10 bases separating them. CDR3 residues: CASSFPGDSYEQYF. CDR3 DNA sequence: TGTGCCAGCAGTTTCCCCGGGGATTCCTACGAGCAGTACTTC.

This clonotype was detected only a few times. The chain has TRBV21-1 and TRBJ2-7. TRBV21-1 is designated a pseudogene. There are 14 residues in the CDR3. The CDR3 nucleotides read TGTGCCAGCCGCACACGCGGGAGGGCCTACGAGCAGTACTTT. It encodes CASRTRGRAYEQYF.

For the CDR3, the DNA is TGTGCCAGCAGTGGGGGGGCTGGAAACACCATATATTTT. Its protein product is CASSGGAGNTIYF. The rearrangement links TRBV6-5 to TRBJ1-3; a weak D match, TRBD1 (5 bases). V lost 5 bases and J lost 2, with 7 bases in between. Germline CDR1 is MNHEY and CDR2 is SVGAGI. This CDR3 comprises 13 residues.

The rearrangement joins TRBV25-1 to TRBJ1-4; a weak D match, TRBD1 (6 bases). This CDR3 region has 15 residues. V lost 2 bases, J lost 7 bases, and 14 bases lay in between. The germline gives CDR1 MGHDK, CDR2 SYGVNS. The CDR3 loop is CASSEVGRGGEKLFF. DNA for the CDR3: TGTGCCAGCAGTGAAGTGGGCAGGGGTGGTGAAAAACTGTTTTTT.

The chain employs TRBV5-1 and TRBJ1-1, with TRBD1 identical over 9 bases. J was trimmed by 3 bases and V by 6 bases; bases with no gene match: 6. This CDR3 has 14 residues. CDR1 is SGHRS, CDR2 YFSETQ, per germline. The CDR3 DNA is TGCGCCAGCACTAACAGGGGGCAGGACACTGAAGCTTTCTTT. It encodes CASTNRGQDTEAFF.

This clonotype showed up many times. DNA of the CDR3: TGTGCCAGCAGTCCCGAGGGGGAGCAGTTCTTC. Translating it yields CASSPEGEQFF. This chain joins TRBV18 and TRBJ2-1, with D perhaps matching TRBD1 or TRBD2 (5 bases each). V was cut by 8 bases and J by 10 bases, with 12 bases left in between. Germline-derived CDR1 and CDR2 are KGHSH and LQKENI. The CDR3 contains 11 residues.

This clonotype has more than one count but fewer than ten. The V gene is TRBV3-1, the J gene TRBJ2-1; 13 bases are a match to TRBD2. V dropped 1 base and J dropped 8; count of bases not matched to a gene: 8. The CDR3 covers 17 residues. Germline V gives CDR1 LGHDT, CDR2 YNNKEL (reference sequence). The CDR3 DNA sequence: TGTGCCAGCAGCCAAGGAAAGACTAGCGGGGGGAATGATGAGCAGTTCTTC. Residues: CASSQGKTSGGNDEQFF.

This clonotype occurred a few times. The chain links TRBV28 to TRBJ2-7; tentative D call: TRBD1 (6 bases). This CDR3 has 12 residues. CDR1 is MDHEN and CDR2 is SYDVKM in the germline V gene. V was cut by 6 bases and J by 6 bases, with 12 bases left in between. The CDR3 protein is CASRDTGTEQYF. CDR3 nucleotide sequence: TGTGCCAGCAGGGATACAGGGACCGAGCAGTACTTC.

This chain joins TRBV20-1 and TRBJ1-1; unclear D gene. Per germline, CDR1 DFQATT and CDR2 SNEGSKA (reference sequence). Trimming shortened V by 4 bases and J by 5 bases, and 11 bases separated the two germline ends. The CDR3 length is 12 residues. In DNA form, the CDR3 reads TGCAGTGCTAAAGAGGGCGCAACTGAAGCTTTCTTT. This encodes CSAKEGATEAFF.

This chain joins TRBV29-1 and TRBJ1-1; the D is unclear. Germline V gene lookup returns CDR1 SQVTM and CDR2 ANQGSEA. The CDR3 is 15 residues long. V was pared by 0 bases and J by 4 bases, with 15 bases between. CDR3 region: CSVEDGPSIGTEAFF. CDR3 sequence (DNA): TGCAGCGTTGAAGATGGTCCTTCCATTGGCACTGAAGCTTTCTTT.

There are a few counts of this clonotype. The chain uses TRBV29-1 and TRBJ1-2; 9 bases are a match to TRBD1. Unmatched junction bases numbered 8, after V lost 4 bases and J lost 8 bases. The CDR3 loop spans 13 amino acids. Germline V gene lookup returns CDR1 SQVTM and CDR2 ANQGSEA. CDR3 coding DNA: TGCAGCGTTGCGGGACAGGGTCTAGGCGGCTACACCTTC. Translation gives CSVAGQGLGGYTF.

A word on this clonotype: The junction differs from germline at one of its ends, possibly a read error. The rearrangement links TRBV12-3 or TRBV12-4 to TRBJ2-3; 8 positions agree with TRBD2. The CDR3 contains 15 residues. This CDR3 reads CASSMTSVTTDMQYF. CDR3 bases: TGTGCCAGCAGTATGACTAGCGTGACCACAGATATGCAGTATTTT.

The J gene is TRBJ1-2, the V gene TRBV12-3 or TRBV12-4; tentative D call: TRBD1 (5 bases). The CDR3 covers 14 residues. Trimming pared 9 bases from V and 5 bases from J, leaving 19 bases between. CDR3 loop: CASLLAGGTYGYTF. As DNA, the CDR3 is TGTGCCAGTCTACTGGCCGGGGGAACGTATGGCTACACCTTC.

This clonotype was seen a handful of times. This chain joins TRBV5-1 and TRBJ1-1; tentatively, D is TRBD1 (5 bases). This CDR3 has 16 amino acids. V lost 4 bases and J 0 bases, leaving 16 bases between the germline ends. CDR1 SGHRS and CDR2 YFSETQ come from the germline V gene. The CDR3 here is CASSLGAGTVNTEAFF. The CDR3 DNA sequence: TGCGCCAGCAGCCTGGGCGCGGGGACGGTGAACACTGAAGCTTTCTTT.

The chain recombines TRBV5-6 with TRBJ2-7; 13 bases match TRBD2. TRBJ2-5 explains the end of the DNA better; the J call may be wrong. CDR3 length: 15 residues. Germline values: CDR1 SGHDT, CDR2 YYEEEE. CDR3 region: CASSSRTSGSGTQYF. CDR3 DNA: TGTGCCAGCAGCTCGCGGACTAGCGGGAGTGGGACCCAGTACTTC.

The chain is built from TRBV20-1 and TRBJ2-2, with 7 bases that match TRBD1. Trimming at V came to 3 bases and at J to 1 base, leaving 2 bases not matched to a gene. The CDR3 consists of 14 residues. Germline V gene lookup returns CDR1 DFQATT and CDR2 SNEGSKA (reference sequence). CDR3 loop: CSASGTVNTGELFF. DNA for the CDR3: TGCAGTGCTAGTGGGACAGTGAACACCGGGGAGCTGTTTTTT.